This T cell receptor beta chain was identified during a study of HIV-infected patients and healthy controls. TCRdb redid the calling of the 5' RACE reads with MiXCR, one entry per CDR3 protein. The table has 18,000 or so distinct CDR3 sequences, roughly a fifth seen once; the top ten hold around 34%. In its sample, this clonotype is medium-sized (0.01 to 0.1%). The TCR comes from a human donor in good health. The sample taken for sequencing was CD8+ T cells from blood.

For the CDR3, the DNA is TGTGCCAGCAGCTTACTCCCAGGAGGAAACACTGAAGCTTTCTTT. Protein sequence: CASSLLPGGNTEAFF. V usage is TRBV7-3 and J usage is TRBJ1-1; no clear D. The germline V and J ends were trimmed by 2 bases and 2 bases, with 12 bases remaining between them. This CDR3 comprises 15 residues. CDR1 is SGHTA and CDR2 is FQGTGA in the germline V gene.